Listed below are T cell receptor beta chains from one sample, sequenced in a study of T cells in localized non-small cell lung cancer. Profiling relied on immunoSEQ multiplex PCR, and the TCRdb table lists in-frame clones only, not all of them. The sample records more than 9,000 clones, 35% to 45% being singletons. The sample was lymph node tissue, taken before any cancer treatment. All receptors derive from a woman aged 40-69 years with stage I lung adenocarcinoma. CDR3s include the opening cysteine and the closing phenylalanine or tryptophan. Each record gives: V gene, CDR3 length, CDR3 protein.

>TRBV6-8|18
CASSSASTGGAGANVLTF
>TRBV10-2|15
CAISGPGQRLNGYTF
>TRBV30|13
CAWSVLSGGINTF
>TRBV6-8|14
CASSVTGKATEAFF
>TRBV12-5|17
CASISSPGLAATGELFF
>TRBV6-8|15
CASSYLRELGETQYF
>TRBV6-8|15
CASSVAPGDSYEQYF
>TRBV11-3|16
CASSYDRGSNTGELFF
>TRBV30|14
CAWTPDRGPYEQYF
>TRBV19|14
CASSESWGSANPPF
>TRBV30|12
CAWRRQGYGYTF
>TRBV18|16
CASSPPQSLSGNTIYF
>TRBV11-3|16
CASSPNAGAGEYGYTF
>TRBV6-8|12
CASWGQGYGYTF
>TRBV6-8|14
CASRKANDVNEQFF
>TRBV6-8|14
CASRESGAGNEQFF
>TRBV30|14
CAWRQGASSYEQYF
>TRBV30|15
CAWSAKGTGEQPQHF
>TRBV19|14
CASNKDRTNTEAFF
>TRBV29-1|12
CSVEGENTEAFF
>TRBV19|14
CASSTTAGGTEAFF
>TRBV5-1|15
CASSTGTGGIETQYF
>TRBV5-1|15
CASRPPGGARGEQYF
>TRBV6-8|16
CASSPGRWRGSYEQYF